This TCR beta chain was documented in a study of CD8 T cells in ankylosing spondylitis. Study-wide results and limits: Reports say disease-linked clones showed up significantly more in matched ankylosing spondylitis synovial fluid. One TCR beta motif, made up of 7 or 8 highly homologous variants, appeared characteristic of ankylosing spondylitis blood. Disease-linked clones bore a CD8+ phenotype, appearing relatively rarely in peripheral blood.

This clonotype has only a few counts. The antigen is not known. V gave up 6 bases and J gave up 6 bases, with 13 bases separating them. Germline lookup yields CDR1 DFQATT and CDR2 SNEGSKA (reference sequence). The CDR3 has 12 amino acids. Molecular-barcoded quantitative 5'-RACE produced these TCR beta libraries. One entry per CDR3 protein results from TCRdb running MiXCR on the 5' RACE reads. Among some 800,000 distinct CDR3 sequences listed, around 11% were seen once. The specimen was blood, either unsorted or a sorted T cell fraction (not recorded which). The sequence derives from a male donor with ankylosing spondylitis. The chain couples TRBV20-1 to TRBJ2-3, with a tentative D call TRBD1 (7 bases). This chain's CDR3 is CSAEGAGDTQYF. The CDR3 coding sequence is TGCAGTGCGGAGGGGGCTGGGGATACGCAGTATTTT.